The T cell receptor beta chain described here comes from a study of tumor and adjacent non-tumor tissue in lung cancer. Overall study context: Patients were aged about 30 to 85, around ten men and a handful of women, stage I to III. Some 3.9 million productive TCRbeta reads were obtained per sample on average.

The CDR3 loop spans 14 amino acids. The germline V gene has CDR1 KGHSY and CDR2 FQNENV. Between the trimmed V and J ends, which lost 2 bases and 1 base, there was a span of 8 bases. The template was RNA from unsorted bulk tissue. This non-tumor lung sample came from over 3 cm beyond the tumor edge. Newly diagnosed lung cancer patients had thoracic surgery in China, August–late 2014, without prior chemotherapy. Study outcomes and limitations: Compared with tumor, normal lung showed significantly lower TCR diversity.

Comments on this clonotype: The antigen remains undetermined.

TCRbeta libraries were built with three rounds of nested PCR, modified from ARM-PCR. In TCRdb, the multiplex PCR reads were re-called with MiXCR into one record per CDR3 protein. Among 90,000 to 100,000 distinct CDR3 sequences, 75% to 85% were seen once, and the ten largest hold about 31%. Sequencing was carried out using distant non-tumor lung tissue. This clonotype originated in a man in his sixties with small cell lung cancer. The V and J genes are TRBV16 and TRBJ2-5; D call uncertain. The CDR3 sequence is CASSQTCCQETQYF. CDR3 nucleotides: TGTGCCAGCAGCCAAACTTGCTGCCAAGAGACCCAGTACTTC.